This is a list of T cell receptor beta chains from one sample in a study of cytomegalovirus exposure and HLA in healthy donors. Profiling relied on immunoSEQ multiplex PCR, and the TCRdb table lists in-frame clones only, not all of them. Of 150,000 to 200,000 clones in the sample, 75% to 80% were seen once. Sequenced: PBMCs. These receptors originate from a man aged 50 to 59 in good health and CMV-seropositive. The CDR3 runs from the conserved cysteine through the conserved F or W. The D gene is left open where the match is weak. Size is omitted from some rows. Given values are once, few, many or a class for expanded clones.

V	size	D	J	CDR3	DNA
TRBV19	.	TRBD1	TRBJ2-2	CASSGTGPAGELFF	TGTGCCAGTTCCGGGACAGGGCCCGCCGGGGAGCTGTTTTTT
TRBV28	once	TRBD1	TRBJ1-3	CASSRPGQGAGNTIYF	TGTGCCAGCAGCCGGCCGGGACAGGGCGCTGGAAACACCATATATTTT
TRBV5-1	.	.	TRBJ2-7	CASSLEGAPSYEQYF	TGCGCCAGCAGCTTGGAAGGGGCCCCGTCCTACGAGCAGTACTTC
TRBV28	.	TRBD2	TRBJ2-1	CASSRTSGGSGYNEQFF	TGTGCCAGCAGTCGGACTAGCGGGGGGTCAGGTTACAATGAGCAGTTCTTC
TRBV7-2	.	.	TRBJ2-5	CASSWGVQETQYF	TGTGCCAGCAGCTGGGGGGTTCAAGAGACCCAGTACTTC
TRBV15	.	.	TRBJ2-2	CATSRGRVVTGELFF	TGTGCCACCAGCAGAGGCAGGGTAGTCACCGGGGAGCTGTTTTTT
TRBV15	.	.	TRBJ1-5	CATSTAGDRKQPQHF	TGTGCCACCAGCACTGCTGGCGACAGAAAACAGCCCCAGCATTTT
TRBV4-1	.	.	TRBJ2-5	CASSQDRRGKYF	TGCGCCAGCAGCCAAGACCGACGGGGTAAGTACTTC
TRBV4-1	.	TRBD2	TRBJ2-3	CASSREGDQLAGSTDTQYF	TGCGCCAGCAGCCGGGAAGGGGATCAACTAGCGGGGAGCACAGATACGCAGTATTTT
TRBV5-8	.	TRBD1	TRBJ1-6	CASRPGQGNSPLHF	TGTGCCAGCAGGCCCGGACAGGGGAATTCACCCCTCCACTTT
TRBV6-1	.	.	TRBJ1-6	CASSDSLGSSYNSPLHF	TGTGCCAGCAGTGATTCGCTAGGATCCTCCTATAATTCACCCCTCCACTTT
TRBV7-2	once	.	TRBJ1-5	CASSLGWQINQPQHF	TGTGCCAGCAGCTTAGGTTGGCAGATCAATCAGCCCCAGCATTTT
TRBV7-9	.	.	TRBJ1-2	CASSPVSVGAGNYGYTF	TGTGCCAGCAGCCCAGTGTCAGTAGGGGCTGGTAACTATGGCTACACCTTC
TRBV7-9	.	.	TRBJ1-2	CASSLASDTGYTF	TGTGCCAGCAGCTTAGCGTCAGACACGGGCTACACCTTC
TRBV6-5	.	TRBD2	TRBJ2-3	CASTGRGDTQYF	TGTGCCAGCACGGGGAGGGGCGATACGCAGTATTTT
TRBV27	few	TRBD1	TRBJ1-3	CASSPGQGFGNTIYF	TGTGCCAGCAGCCCGGGACAGGGATTCGGAAACACCATATATTTT
TRBV18	.	.	TRBJ1-5	CASSQGGNQPQHF	TGTGCCAGCTCACAAGGGGGAAATCAGCCCCAGCATTTT
TRBV5-1	.	.	TRBJ2-3	CASSLGTSFDTQYF	TGCGCCAGCAGCTTGGGAACTAGCTTCGATACGCAGTATTTT
TRBV7-6	few	.	TRBJ1-4	CASSLDQNTTNEKLFF	TGTGCCAGCAGCTTAGACCAGAACACAACAAATGAAAAACTGTTTTTT
TRBV6-5	.	TRBD1	TRBJ1-1	CASSYQDRVYEAFF	TGTGCCAGCAGTTACCAGGACAGGGTTTATGAAGCTTTCTTT
TRBV4-3	.	.	TRBJ2-1	CASSQDRLGGWSYNEQFF	TGCGCCAGCAGCCAAGATAGGCTCGGAGGGTGGTCCTACAATGAGCAGTTCTTC
TRBV19	.	.	TRBJ1-3	CASSITGNSGNTIYF	TGTGCCAGTAGTATCACGGGGAACTCTGGAAACACCATATATTTT